This T cell receptor (beta chain) was identified in a study of Graves' ophthalmopathy and Graves' hyperthyroidism. Study overall: Untreated patients at initial diagnosis provided peripheral blood.

Amplification of the TCR beta CDR3 regions used RNA transcripts (as template). The first-round RT-PCR employed HTBI primers together with the Qiagen OneStep RT-PCR kit. A multiplex PCR was then performed as the second round. TCRdb used MiXCR to reprocess the multiplex PCR reads, holding one entry per CDR3 protein. The table has hundreds of thousands of distinct CDR3 sequences, 22% seen once. In this sample, this clonotype turned up many times. Its specificity is unknown. Germline CDR1 MNHNS, CDR2 SASEGT. Trimming took 3 bases from V and 2 from J, leaving 10 bases between them. This CDR3 comprises 14 residues. Hyperthyroidism showing no ophthalmopathy within 18 months of follow-up was stable. Study-wide results and caveats: Detection in blood was also observed for most expanded thyroid clonotypes above 0.001 frequency.

V and J are TRBV6-1 and TRBJ1-2; D unresolved. Sequences were obtained from peripheral blood. This TCR was recovered from a woman between 18 and 29 years old with stable Graves' hyperthyroidism. Some clones in this sample may be carry-over from other donors' samples. In nucleotides, the CDR3 is TGTGCCAGCAGTGAGGGCAGGCCCAACTATGGCTACACCTTC. Amino acids: CASSEGRPNYGYTF.